These 17 T cell receptor beta chains were sequenced from one sample in a study of PD-1 blockade in classical Hodgkin lymphoma. TCRdb's copy holds only in-frame clones and misses some; the assay was immunoSEQ multiplex PCR. The sample shows 45,000 to 55,000 clones, roughly 80% of them seen only once. All patients experienced relapse after autologous stem cell transplantation, and brentuximab vedotin exposure was variable. The sample consisted of peripheral blood mononuclear cells (PBMCs), taken at baseline. These receptors all stem from a human donor with classical Hodgkin lymphoma.

This chain uses TRBV11-3 with TRBJ1-2; TRBD1 matches at 7 bases. Germline values: CDR1 SGHNT, CDR2 YENEEA. This CDR3 comprises 13 residues. V shed 5 bases and J 5 bases; nucleotides not matched to a gene: 5. The CDR3 DNA sequence: TGTGCCAGCAGCCCTAGGACAGGTTATGGCTACACCTTC. Encoded protein: CASSPRTGYGYTF.

The CDR3 loop is CASSYSDLSSLHF. In DNA, the CDR3 is TGTGCCAGCAGTTACTCGGACCTTTCGTCCCTCCACTTT. The chain links TRBV6-5 to TRBJ1-6, with D unresolved. Trimming took 0 bases from V and 14 from J, leaving 11 bases between them. CDR1 is MNHEY, CDR2 SVGAGI, per germline. The CDR3 has 13 residues.

The chain employs TRBV12-5 and TRBJ2-5, with D maybe TRBD2 (6 bases). Per germline, CDR1 LGHNT and CDR2 FRNRAP. The germline V and J ends were trimmed by 4 bases and 4 bases, with 10 bases remaining between them. The CDR3 covers 13 residues. The DNA of the CDR3 is TGTGCTAGTGGTTCCTCGGGGGTAGAGACCCAGTACTTC. Its protein product is CASGSSGVETQYF.

This clone appeared once. This chain uses TRBV4-1 with TRBJ1-1; D is uncertain. Germline loops: CDR1 MGHRA, CDR2 YSYEKL. The V gene lost 2 bases and the J gene lost 5 bases, with 12 bases spanning the gap. The CDR3 has 14 amino acids. The CDR3 sequence: CASSQPSSRTEAFF. The CDR3 region has the DNA TGCGCCAGCAGCCAACCGTCTTCGAGGACTGAAGCTTTCTTT.

The chain has TRBV5-1 and TRBJ1-2; D might be TRBD1 (5 bases). Germline CDR1 and CDR2: SGHRS and YFSETQ. The CDR3 covers 15 residues. V was shortened by 1 base and J by 5 bases, with 15 bases between the two germline ends. CDR3 loop: CASSLIGTGRYGYTF. The CDR3 DNA follows: TGCGCCAGCAGCTTGATAGGGACGGGACGGTATGGCTACACCTTC.

The V gene is TRBV19, the J gene TRBJ2-3; D is ambiguous. CDR1 and CDR2 (germline): LNHDA, SQIVND (reference sequence). CDR3 length equals 15 residues. V was shortened by 8 bases and J by 1 base, with 16 bases between the two germline ends. This CDR3 reads CASSARSYGTDTQYF. The DNA for the CDR3 is TGTGCCAGTTCAGCCCGATCGTACGGCACAGATACGCAGTATTTT.

The V and J genes are TRBV10-1 and TRBJ2-1; 7 bases agree with TRBD2. Germline lookup yields CDR1 WNHNN and CDR2 SYGVQD (reference sequence). Unmatched junction bases numbered 10, after V lost 6 bases and J lost 2 bases. The CDR3 length is 16 residues. The CDR3 coding sequence is TGCGCCAGCAGGAGTGCCCGCGGGAGCCCCTACAATGAGCAGTTCTTC. Translation: CASRSARGSPYNEQFF.

This clone was seen a few times. The rearrangement joins TRBV4-1 to TRBJ1-1; D ambiguous. The CDR3 has 14 amino acids. Germline V lookup: CDR1 MGHRA, CDR2 YSYEKL. V was trimmed by 1 base and J by 6 bases, leaving 12 bases between them. CDR3 residues: CASSQAETDPEAFF. CDR3 DNA sequence: TGCGCCAGCAGCCAAGCCGAGACGGACCCTGAAGCTTTCTTT.

The gene calls are TRBV25-1 and TRBJ1-1; D gene unclear. Deletions cut 6 bases from V and 3 bases from J, with 8 bases between. Germline values: CDR1 MGHDK, CDR2 SYGVNS. The CDR3 has 12 residues. The CDR3 sequence: CASRGPYTEAFF. In DNA, the CDR3 is TGTGCCAGCAGAGGACCGTACACTGAAGCTTTCTTT.

V usage is TRBV19 and J usage is TRBJ2-2; D could derive from TRBD1 or TRBD2 (5 bases each). The CDR3 has 17 residues. The germline V gene has CDR1 LNHDA and CDR2 SQIVND (reference sequence). Deletions cut 1 base from V and 1 base from J, with 13 bases between. The CDR3 here is CASSIGRGTGNTGELFF. The CDR3 DNA reads TGTGCCAGTAGTATAGGCCGTGGGACGGGGAACACCGGGGAGCTGTTTTTT.

This clone was found once. The chain combines TRBV20-1 with TRBJ2-1, with D unresolved. CDR1 and CDR2 from the germline V gene are DFQATT and SNEGSKA (reference sequence). This CDR3 spans 11 amino acids. The V and J ends lost 7 bases and 11 bases respectively, with 15 bases between them. CDR3 protein: CSVRRNSQQFF. The CDR3 DNA is TGCAGTGTTCGTCGGAACAGCCAGCAGTTCTTC.

This clone occurred a few times. This specimen includes other DNA sequences encoding the same CDR3. The genes are TRBV29-1 and TRBJ1-1, with D uncertain. V lost 7 bases and J 2 bases, leaving 5 bases between the germline ends. The germline CDR1 and CDR2 sequences are SQVTM and ANQGSEA. CDR3 size: 10 residues. The DNA for the CDR3 is TGCAGCGCACAAAACACTGAAGCTTTCTTT. Amino acids: CSAQNTEAFF.

This chain links TRBV19 with TRBJ2-1; D not certain. The length of the CDR3 is 16 residues. From germline, CDR1 is LNHDA and CDR2 SQIVND (reference sequence). V lost 1 base to trimming and J lost 0 bases, with 10 bases between them. The CDR3 bases are TGTGCCAGTAGTATAGGCCTTCCGAGCTCCTACAATGAGCAGTTCTTC. Translation: CASSIGLPSSYNEQFF.

The genes are TRBV27 and TRBJ1-2; TRBD1 agrees at 8 bases. Trimming removed 9 bases from V and 4 bases from J; junction bases left unmatched: 13. This CDR3 comprises 15 residues. Germline CDR1 is MNHEY and CDR2 is SMNVEV (reference sequence). The CDR3 sequence is CASRTGIGWGYGYTF. The CDR3 DNA is TGTGCCAGTCGGACAGGGATAGGGTGGGGCTATGGCTACACCTTC.

J is TRBJ2-7 and V is TRBV5-8, with D unclear. Trimming shortened V by 0 bases and J by 2 bases, and 9 bases separated the two germline ends. Per germline, CDR1 SGHTS and CDR2 YDEGEE. The CDR3 contains 14 residues. The CDR3 loop is CASSLASPAYEQYV. The CDR3 nucleotides are TGTGCCAGCAGCTTGGCCTCGCCAGCCTACGAGCAGTACGTC.

The chain carries TRBV10-1 and TRBJ2-6; D is unresolved. The CDR3 loop spans 13 amino acids. Trimming shortened V by 5 bases and J by 1 base, and 3 bases separated the two germline ends. Looked up from germline, CDR1 is WNHNN and CDR2 is SYGVQD (reference sequence). DNA for the CDR3: TGCGCCAGCAGTAGTTCTGGGGCCAACGTCCTGACTTTC. This translates into CASSSSGANVLTF.

In nucleotides, the CDR3 is TGTGCCAGCAGCTTAGATTTTAGCGGGAGGGAGATAGATACGCAGTATTTT. It translates to CASSLDFSGREIDTQYF. The chain carries TRBV11-3 and TRBJ2-3; 11 bases map to TRBD2. The germline V gene encodes CDR1 SGHNT and CDR2 YENEEA. V dropped 0 bases and J dropped 5; count of bases not matched to a gene: 7. CDR3 length: 17 residues.